This entry concerns a single T cell receptor (beta chain). A clone one base away is much larger, so this may be a read error. This entry belongs to a study of blood T cells in healthy people across ages. Next came a second PCR, run for about 7 to 12 cycles, which used a sample-barcoded 5' primer along with a J-beta primer mix. MiXCR was run by TCRdb on the 5' RACE reads, yielding one entry per CDR3 protein. Altogether 1.4 million or so distinct CDR3 sequences are present, 40% to 45% being singletons, with the ten largest covering about 4%. In germline, CDR1 is MNHNY, CDR2 SVGAGI (reference sequence). The CDR3 covers 14 residues.

V and J are TRBV6-6 and TRBJ2-5; 9 nucleotides align to TRBD1. The DNA matches TRBJ2-7 better at its end, which makes the J call doubtful. What was sequenced was blood. This TCR came from a woman between 18 and 29 years old in good health. The CDR3 coding sequence is TGTGCCAGCAAAGGGGACAGGGAGGGATACGAGCAGTACTTC. Amino acid sequence: CASKGDREGYEQYF.